This T cell receptor (beta chain) came from a study of a mutant IDH1 vaccine in newly diagnosed glioma. V shed 3 bases and J 2 bases; nucleotides not matched to a gene: 5. Germline CDR1 reads MGHRA; CDR2 reads YSYEKL. The CDR3 consists of 15 residues. The time point here: baseline, week 1 (first vaccination visit). Regarding treatment: pre-vaccination baseline after standard-of-care therapy. The repertoire was sequenced with immunoSEQ multiplex PCR; TCRdb's copy has only in-frame clones and lacks some. Of tens of thousands of clones in the sample, roughly 78% were seen once. The rearrangement uses TRBV4-1 and TRBJ1-1; 8 bases align to TRBD1. This specimen was PBMCs, taken from a glioma patient treated with radiotherapy, temozolomide or both. The clonotype was recovered from a man aged 40-49 years with glioma. Some clones in this sample may be carry-over from other donors' samples. CDR3 region: CASSHRTGRNTEAFF. In nucleotides, the CDR3 is TGCGCCAGCAGCCACCGGACAGGGAGAAACACTGAAGCTTTCTTT.